The source of this T cell receptor (beta chain) is a study of blood T cell repertoires in COVID-19. Study background: The origin of the acute and convalescent COVID-19 samples was the United States, Italy and Spain. Nucleic acid was either cDNA or gDNA, and it came from T cells, B-cell-depleted T cells, or PBMCs.

Methods used by the authors: The assay estimated nucleated cells by amplifying reference gene primers. The protocol was immunoSEQ multiplex PCR, while the TCRdb copy is restricted to in-frame clones and leaves out a portion. V and J calls and clone size are given by that table; D and trimming were obtained from the DNA. The sample has about 120,000 clones; 55% to 75% are singletons. Germline lookup yields CDR1 LNHDA and CDR2 SQIVND (reference sequence). Trimming pared 8 bases from V and 5 bases from J, leaving 12 bases between. This CDR3 is built from 13 residues. Sequencing was carried out using peripheral blood. The sequence came from a human donor with acute or convalescent COVID-19. The donor label of this sample is uncertain. V usage is TRBV19 and J usage is TRBJ1-4; a weak D match, TRBD1 (6 bases). CDR3 sequence reads: CASRNRENEKLFF. The CDR3 DNA is TGTGCCAGTCGAAACAGGGAAAATGAAAAACTGTTTTTT.